This TCR beta chain was sequenced in a study of control samples from healthy donors and cancer patients. The germline CDR1 and CDR2 sequences are SGDLS and YYNGEE. The V end was cut by 2 bases, the J end by 8 bases, with 20 bases between. The CDR3 consists of 16 residues. This clone occurred once. Data came from immunoSEQ multiplex PCR; TCRdb stores just in-frame clones and leaves some out. The table shows around 110,000 clones, with 85% to 90% occurring only once. The clonotype comes from a woman between 50 and 59 years old with colorectal cancer. The rearrangement links TRBV9 to TRBJ1-3, with D perhaps TRBD1 (5 bases). Sequencing was performed on PBMCs. The chain's CDR3 is CASSVDGGTSGDTIYF. CDR3 nucleotide sequence: TGTGCCAGCAGCGTTGACGGCGGGACCTCTGGCGACACCATATATTTT.